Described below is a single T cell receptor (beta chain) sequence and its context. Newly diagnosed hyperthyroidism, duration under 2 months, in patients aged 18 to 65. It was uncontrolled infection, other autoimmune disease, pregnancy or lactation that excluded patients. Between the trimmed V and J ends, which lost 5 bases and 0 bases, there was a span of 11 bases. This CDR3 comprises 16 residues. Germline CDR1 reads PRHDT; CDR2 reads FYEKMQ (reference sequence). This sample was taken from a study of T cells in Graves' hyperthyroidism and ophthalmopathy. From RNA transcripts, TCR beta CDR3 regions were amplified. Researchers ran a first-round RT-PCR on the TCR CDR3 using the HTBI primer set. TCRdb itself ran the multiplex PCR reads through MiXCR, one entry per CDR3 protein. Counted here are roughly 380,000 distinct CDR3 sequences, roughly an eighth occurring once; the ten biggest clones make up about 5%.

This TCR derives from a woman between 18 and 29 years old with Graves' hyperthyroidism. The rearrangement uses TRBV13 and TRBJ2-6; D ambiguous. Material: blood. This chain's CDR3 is CASSLEEVSGANVLTF. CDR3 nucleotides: TGTGCCAGCAGCCTCGAAGAGGTCTCTGGGGCCAACGTCCTGACTTTC.